Sequencing of this TCR beta chain was carried out in a study of breast tumors, draining lymph nodes, adjacent tissues. General observations from the study: Data only fit, rather than demonstrated, lymph node origin of most tumor T cells. Compared with lymph nodes, tumors were less diverse; compared with nontumor tissue, more. Luminal-like breast cancer showed significantly higher tumor–nontumor repertoire similarity than basal-like.

Samples came from axillary lymph nodes draining the breast cancer. This CDR3 is built from 14 residues. Trimming cost V 7 bases and J 10 bases, with 20 bases left between them. Germline V lookup: CDR1 SNHLY, CDR2 FYNNEI. TCRdb ran MiXCR on the multiplex PCR reads and lists one entry per CDR3 protein. Of some 250,000 distinct CDR3 sequences detected, 30% to 35% appear once; the ten largest clones hold 3% to 4.5%. This clonotype was seen many times. Its antigen is undetermined. Sequenced sample: axillary lymph node tissue. The chain is built from TRBV2 and TRBJ1-5; the D gene is possibly TRBD1 (5 bases). The receptor comes from a female donor with breast cancer. Some clones in this sample may be carry-over from other donors' samples. CDR3 nucleotide sequence: TGTGCCAGCAAACAAAGAGGGCGGGGGGATCCCCAGCATTTT. Translating it yields CASKQRGRGDPQHF.